These 26 T cell receptor beta chains originate from one sample sequenced in a study of OX40 agonist ivuxolimab in advanced cancers. Produced via immunoSEQ multiplex PCR; TCRdb's table is partial and in-frame only. The sample has 30,000 to 40,000 clones, about three quarters seen once. The sample here was CD4+ or CD8+ T cells sorted from blood, taken in a trial of the OX40 agonist ivuxolimab. Receptors were obtained from an adult with an advanced solid tumor such as melanoma, head and neck, liver or kidney cancer.

The J gene is TRBJ1-2, the V gene TRBV7-8, with TRBD1 matching 10 bases. CDR3 length equals 14 residues. Trimming cost V 3 bases and J 4 bases; bases outside gene matches: 2. Germline V gene data show CDR1 as SGHVS and CDR2 as FQNEAQ. The CDR3 coding sequence is TGTGCCAGCAGCTTCGGACAGGGGGGCTATGGCTACACCTTC. Translating gives CASSFGQGGYGYTF.

The J gene is TRBJ2-7, the V gene TRBV6-5; D gene ambiguous. Germline CDR1 MNHEY, CDR2 SVGAGI. The CDR3 extends over 13 amino acids. Trimming removed 2 bases from V and 1 base from J, with 6 bases in between. Written as DNA, the CDR3 is TGTGCCAGCAGTTACCGACATTCCTACGAGCAGTACTTC. It is translated as CASSYRHSYEQYF.

This rearrangement joins TRBV6-6 to TRBJ2-2; the D gene could be TRBD1 or TRBD2 (5 bases each). The CDR3 runs to 14 residues. V was shortened by 6 bases and J by 1 base, with 9 bases between the two germline ends. CDR1 and CDR2 (germline): MNHNY, SVGAGI (reference sequence). The CDR3 protein is CASRGTENTGELFF. The CDR3 nucleotides are TGTGCCAGCAGGGGGACGGAGAACACCGGGGAGCTGTTTTTT.

This chain links TRBV6-5 with TRBJ2-7, with a possible D match to TRBD1 (6 bases). This CDR3 has 12 residues. The germline gives CDR1 MNHEY, CDR2 SVGAGI. Trimming stripped 4 bases from V and 6 bases from J, with 10 bases between. CDR3 loop: CASSSGAGEQYV. DNA of the CDR3: TGTGCCAGCAGTTCAGGGGCAGGCGAGCAGTACGTC.

In its sample, this clone is medium-sized. The chain employs TRBV27 and TRBJ1-1; D possibly corresponds to TRBD1 (6 bases). The length of the CDR3 is 14 residues. Germline V gene lookup returns CDR1 MNHEY and CDR2 SMNVEV (reference sequence). V dropped 0 bases and J dropped 4 bases, with 9 bases sitting between them. In nucleotides, the CDR3 is TGTGCCAGCAGTTTATCACAGGGAAGCACTGAAGCTTTCTTT. Protein: CASSLSQGSTEAFF.

This chain joins TRBV7-6 and TRBJ2-7; the match to TRBD1 covers 7 bases. V lost 5 bases to trimming and J lost 0 bases; unmatched junction nucleotides: 4. Looked up from germline, CDR1 is SGHVS and CDR2 is FNYEAQ. The CDR3 consists of 14 residues. The DNA for the CDR3 is TGTGCCAGCAGCCCGGGACAGAGCTCCTACGAGCAGTACGTC. Protein sequence: CASSPGQSSYEQYV.

This clone was counted a few times. The V and J genes are TRBV6-1 and TRBJ1-6, with 8 bases identical to TRBD1. CDR1 and CDR2 from the germline V gene are MNHNS and SASEGT. Unmatched junction bases numbered 2, after V lost 6 bases and J lost 7 bases. The CDR3 extends over 13 amino acids. CDR3 sequence: CASRRTGNSPLHF. The CDR3 coding sequence is TGTGCCAGCAGAAGGACAGGGAATTCACCCCTCCACTTT.

The chain couples TRBV5-8 to TRBJ1-4; 8 bases line up with TRBD1. The CDR3 has 14 amino acids. Germline CDR1 SGHTS, CDR2 YDEGEE. With V trimmed by 6 bases and J by 3 bases, 4 bases remained unmatched. CDR3 nucleotide sequence: TGTGCCAGCATCAACAGGGGGTCTAATGAAAAACTGTTTTTT. Translating it yields CASINRGSNEKLFF.

This clone was detected only once. The genes are TRBV7-9 and TRBJ1-2, with TRBD1 matching 8 bases. With V trimmed by 5 bases and J by 3 bases, 5 bases remained unmatched. The V gene's germline CDR1 is SEHNR and CDR2 FQNEAQ (reference sequence). The CDR3 is 14 amino acids. The CDR3 nucleotides read TGTGCCAGCAGCCCCGGGACAGGATACTATGGCTACACCTTC. This codes for CASSPGTGYYGYTF.

The chain recombines TRBV15 with TRBJ1-1; D possibly corresponds to TRBD1 (5 bases). The CDR3 runs 15 residues. The ends were cut back, 3 bases at V and 3 bases at J, with 14 bases in the middle. Germline CDR1 reads LNHNV; CDR2 reads YYDKDF (reference sequence). The CDR3 loop reads CATSRGWAGDTEAFF. CDR3 coding DNA: TGTGCCACCAGCAGGGGGTGGGCGGGGGACACTGAAGCTTTCTTT.

The gene calls are TRBV7-2 and TRBJ1-5, with 7 bases lining up with TRBD1. CDR1 is SGHTA and CDR2 is FQGNSA in the germline V gene. V shed 3 bases and J 4 bases; nucleotides not matched to a gene: 6. This CDR3 spans 15 amino acids. CDR3 sequence (DNA): TGTGCCAGCAGCTTTACAGGGGCCCTTAATCAGCCCCAGCATTTT. Amino acids: CASSFTGALNQPQHF.

CDR3 loop: CASSGTAGGTDTQYF. CDR3 DNA sequence: TGCGCCAGCAGCGGCACAGCGGGTGGCACAGATACGCAGTATTTT. This rearrangement joins TRBV5-1 to TRBJ2-3; D possibly corresponds to TRBD2 (6 bases). V gave up 4 bases and J gave up 1 base, with 13 bases separating them. Germline lookup yields CDR1 SGHRS and CDR2 YFSETQ. This CDR3 comprises 15 residues.

The genes are TRBV12-5 and TRBJ2-5; 8 bases match TRBD1. Near its end, the DNA agrees better with TRBJ2-7, so the J call may be wrong. The length of the CDR3 is 18 residues. Germline CDR1 LGHNT, CDR2 FRNRAP. As DNA, the CDR3 is TGTGCTAGTGGTTTCCTCCCCCCGGGACAGGCTACTCCCTACGAGCAGTACTTC. Residues: CASGFLPPGQATPYEQYF.

The chain uses TRBV19 and TRBJ1-5; no clear D. Trimming pared 7 bases from V and 5 bases from J, leaving 12 bases between. CDR1 LNHDA and CDR2 SQIVND come from the germline V gene (reference sequence). CDR3 length equals 13 residues. The CDR3 sequence is CASTTFSDQPQHF. DNA of the CDR3: TGTGCCAGTACCACTTTCTCGGATCAGCCCCAGCATTTT.

The V and J genes are TRBV7-9 and TRBJ1-4; 9 nucleotides align to TRBD1. Per the germline V gene, CDR1 is SEHNR and CDR2 is FQNEAQ (reference sequence). V lost 1 base and J lost 8; bases outside the gene matches: 11. The CDR3 has 17 amino acids. The CDR3: CASSLGLMGQGKEKLFF. CDR3 sequence (DNA): TGTGCCAGCAGCTTAGGCCTGATGGGACAGGGAAAGGAAAAACTGTTTTTT.

The chain is built from TRBV11-2 and TRBJ2-1; tentative D call: TRBD1 (5 bases). This CDR3 has 11 amino acids. The V end was cut by 4 bases, the J end by 7 bases, with 5 bases between. Germline V gene sequence: CDR1 SGHAT, CDR2 FQNNGV. CDR3 DNA: TGTGCCAGCAGCTACAGGAATGAGCAGTTCTTC. The encoded protein is CASSYRNEQFF.

The chain combines TRBV5-6 with TRBJ1-2, with a weak D call TRBD1 (6 bases). Germline V lookup: CDR1 SGHDT, CDR2 YYEEEE. Trimming took 0 bases from V and 8 from J, leaving 17 bases between them. CDR3 length: 15 residues. The CDR3 loop reads CASSLGQAAGRGYTF. In DNA form, the CDR3 reads TGTGCCAGCAGCTTGGGACAGGCGGCCGGACGCGGCTACACCTTC. Filled out from reference TRBV5-6 and TRBJ1-2, the complete variable domain reads DAGVTQSPTHLIKTRGQQVTLRCSPKSGHDTVSWYQQALGQGPQFIFQYYEEEERQRGNFPDRFSGHQFPNYSSELNVNALLLGDSALYLCASSLGQAAGRGYTFGSGTRLTVV.

V and J are TRBV7-2 and TRBJ1-2; D uncertain. The CDR3 loop spans 12 amino acids. V dropped 2 bases and J dropped 5 bases, with 6 bases sitting between them. Germline V gene data show CDR1 as SGHTA and CDR2 as FQGNSA. The CDR3 coding sequence is TGTGCCAGCAGCTTATCTGGGTATGGCTACACCTTC. This translates into CASSLSGYGYTF.

This sequence joins TRBV9 and TRBJ2-1, with 11 bases that match TRBD2. Per the germline V gene, CDR1 is SGDLS and CDR2 is YYNGEE. The V segment lost 1 base and the J segment 7 bases; nucleotides outside the gene matches: 13. This CDR3 comprises 18 residues. CDR3 sequence (DNA): TGTGCCAGCAGCGTAACGGGTAGCGGGGGGGCCGTCGGGAATGAGCAGTTCTTC. It translates to CASSVTGSGGAVGNEQFF.

This clone was counted a few times. The chain combines TRBV30 with TRBJ1-3, with a weak D call TRBD1 (6 bases). Germline CDR1 GTSNPN, CDR2 SVGIG (reference sequence). This CDR3 has 16 amino acids. Trimming removed 3 bases at V and 6 bases at J, with 21 bases between. The CDR3 reads CAWRPIWGAIQNTIYF. The CDR3, as DNA: TGTGCCTGGAGGCCCATTTGGGGGGCCATCCAAAACACCATATATTTT.

This clone came up a few times. J is TRBJ1-6 and V is TRBV9; 10 bases agree with TRBD1. The CDR3 spans 14 residues. CDR1 and CDR2 (germline): SGDLS, YYNGEE. After removal of 4 bases from V and 8 bases from J, the junction contained 3 bases not matched to a gene. The CDR3 is CASSSGQGHSPLHF. The CDR3 DNA follows: TGTGCCAGCAGCTCGGGACAGGGGCATTCACCCCTCCACTTT.

This chain joins TRBV23-1 and TRBJ2-5; 7 bases match TRBD2. TRBV23-1 carries the ORF label, with uncertain function. The CDR3 runs 14 residues. Trimming at V came to 2 bases and at J to 9 bases, leaving 9 bases not matched to a gene. The CDR3 DNA is TGCGCCAGCAGTCAAGCCTCATCCCGGGAGGCCCAGTACTTC. It encodes CASSQASSREAQYF.

V and J are TRBV9 and TRBJ1-2; TRBD1 might be the D (6 bases). This CDR3 comprises 13 residues. V lost 4 bases and J lost 8, with 15 bases in between. Germline V gene lookup returns CDR1 SGDLS and CDR2 YYNGEE. The DNA for the CDR3 is TGTGCCAGCAGCTTCACAGGGTTTTACGGCTACACCTTC. As protein: CASSFTGFYGYTF.

This clone came up a few times. CDR3 residues: CASSPEGDYGYTF. The CDR3 region has the DNA TGTGCCAGCTCACCAGAAGGGGACTATGGCTACACCTTC. V and J are TRBV18 and TRBJ1-2, with D tentatively TRBD1 (5 bases). V was shortened by 2 bases and J by 3 bases, with 7 bases between the two germline ends. The CDR3 covers 13 residues. The V gene's germline CDR1 is KGHSH and CDR2 LQKENI.

This chain's CDR3 is CASSRQAVVTGELFF. CDR3 DNA: TGTGCCAGCTCTAGACAGGCGGTGGTCACCGGGGAGCTGTTTTTT. The chain links TRBV7-2 to TRBJ2-2; D perhaps matches TRBD1 (6 bases). Germline loops: CDR1 SGHTA, CDR2 FQGNSA. The CDR3 spans 15 residues. V lost 8 bases and J 4 bases, leaving 17 bases between the germline ends. Using reference TRBV7-2 and TRBJ2-2 for the parts outside the CDR3, the full variable domain is GAGVSQSPSNKVTEKGKDVELRCDPISGHTALYWYRQSLGQGLEFLIYFQGNSAPDKSGLPSDRFSAERTGGSVSTLTIQRTQQEDSAVYLCASSRQAVVTGELFFGEGSRLTVL.

The V call is TRBV10-3, the J call TRBJ1-2, with 10 bases matching TRBD1. J was trimmed by 4 bases and V by 4 bases; bases with no gene match: 3. Germline V gives CDR1 ENHRY, CDR2 SYGVKD. The CDR3 length is 14 residues. CDR3 sequence: CAISGGQGSYGYTF. The CDR3 DNA sequence: TGTGCCATCAGTGGGGGACAGGGGAGCTATGGCTACACCTTC.